The 29 T cell receptor beta chains below come from one sample, sequenced in a study of T cell responses to AZD1222 COVID-19 vaccine. Generated by immunoSEQ multiplex PCR, the TCRdb table keeps only in-frame clones and is missing some. The sample lists tens of thousands of clones, 70% to 90% occurring once. Sequenced here: peripheral blood, sampled 28 days after the second AZD1222 dose. These receptors came from an adult who received the AZD1222 COVID-19 vaccine.

The chain carries TRBV5-8 and TRBJ1-3; a possible D gene is TRBD1 (6 bases). Deletions cut 4 bases from V and 6 bases from J, with 14 bases between. CDR3 length: 14 amino acids. Germline-derived CDR1 and CDR2 are SGHTS and YDEGEE. The CDR3 coding sequence is TGTGCCAGCAGCAAACAGGGTTTTGAAAACACCATATATTTT. This sequence encodes CASSKQGFENTIYF.

The V and J genes are TRBV5-4 and TRBJ2-7; D gene unclear. In germline, CDR1 is SGHNT, CDR2 YYREEE (reference sequence). The CDR3 is 15 residues long. V was cut by 0 bases and J by 6 bases, with 16 bases left in between. Here the CDR3 reads CASSLGQPSRLEQYF. The CDR3 nucleotides read TGTGCCAGCAGCTTGGGGCAGCCTTCAAGGCTCGAGCAGTACTTC.

The J gene is TRBJ2-3, the V gene TRBV9; 7 positions match TRBD1. V gave up 2 bases and J gave up 6 bases; unmatched junction bases: 12. This CDR3 region has 16 residues. Germline values: CDR1 SGDLS, CDR2 YYNGEE. CDR3 sequence reads: CASSVGTGAASDTQYF. CDR3 DNA sequence: TGTGCCAGCAGCGTTGGTACAGGGGCAGCCAGTGATACGCAGTATTTT. The full variable domain, rest sourced from reference TRBV9 and TRBJ2-3, is DSGVTQTPKHLITATGQRVTLRCSPRSGDLSVYWYQQSLDQGLQFLIQYYNGEERAKGNILERFSAQQFPDLHSELNLSSLELGDSALYFCASSVGTGAASDTQYFGPGTRLTVL.

The V and J genes are TRBV6-5 and TRBJ1-3; the D is unclear. CDR1 is MNHEY, CDR2 SVGAGI, per germline. V was shortened by 8 bases and J by 0 bases, with 11 bases between the two germline ends. The CDR3 spans 14 residues. CDR3 loop: CASCKRLSGNTIYF. CDR3 sequence (DNA): TGTGCCAGCTGTAAGCGACTCTCTGGAAACACCATATATTTT.

V is TRBV3-1 (or the pseudogene TRBV3-2) and J is TRBJ2-5, with D perhaps matching TRBD1 or TRBD2 (5 bases each). Trimming stripped 4 bases from V and 0 bases from J, with 12 bases between. CDR1 and CDR2 from the germline V gene are LGHDT and YNNKEL (reference sequence). The CDR3 length is 15 residues. For the CDR3, the DNA is TGTGCCAGCAGCCTCGGAATGGGGGACCAAGAGACCCAGTACTTC. The encoded protein is CASSLGMGDQETQYF.

The chain has TRBV6-2 or TRBV6-3 and TRBJ2-3, with D hard to call. This CDR3 region has 13 residues. V was cut by 2 bases and J by 6 bases, with 9 bases left in between. Germline V gene lookup returns CDR1 MNHEY and CDR2 SVGEGT. The DNA for the CDR3 is TGTGCCAGCAGTTACCCAGGAAAGGATACGCAGTATTTT. Translated: CASSYPGKDTQYF.

J is TRBJ1-1 and V is TRBV6-2 or TRBV6-3; D is uncertain. The CDR3 covers 13 residues. Germline-derived CDR1 and CDR2 are MNHEY and SVGEGT. The germline V and J ends were trimmed by 2 bases and 0 bases, with 4 bases remaining between them. CDR3 protein: CASSYMVNTEAFF. The CDR3 bases are TGTGCCAGCAGTTACATGGTGAACACTGAAGCTTTCTTT.

The chain combines TRBV21-1 with TRBJ1-5; TRBD1, the table's D call, was not compared with the DNA. TRBV21-1 counts as a pseudogene. The CDR3 runs to 16 residues. CDR3 amino acids: CASSAVIDRGNQPQHF. The CDR3 nucleotides read TGTGCCAGCAGCGCCGTCATTGACAGGGGCAATCAGCCCCAGCATTTT.

The chain employs TRBV28 and TRBJ1-2; 7 nucleotides align to TRBD1. The ends lost 10 bases at V and 3 bases at J; junction bases unmatched: 14. Germline V lookup: CDR1 MDHEN, CDR2 SYDVKM. The CDR3 totals 15 residues. CDR3 DNA: TGTGCCACCACCAGGGGGGACAGCTCAGACTATGGCTACACCTTC. Translating it yields CATTRGDSSDYGYTF.

The chain links TRBV27 to TRBJ2-4; D might be TRBD1 or TRBD2, each matching 6 bases. Trimming stripped 6 bases from V and 2 bases from J, with 11 bases between. Germline-derived CDR1 and CDR2 are MNHEY and SMNVEV (reference sequence). The CDR3 is 14 amino acids. Here the CDR3 reads CASSGGQPKNIQYF. CDR3 nucleotides: TGTGCCAGCAGCGGGGGACAACCCAAAAACATTCAGTACTTC.

This clone was seen a single time. The V and J genes are TRBV28 and TRBJ1-2; the D is unclear. V lost 5 bases, J lost 3 bases, and 16 bases lay in between. Germline V lookup: CDR1 MDHEN, CDR2 SYDVKM. There are 15 residues in the CDR3. In DNA form, the CDR3 reads TGTGCCAGCAGTCCGGACGGCCCAGAGGACTATGGCTACACCTTC. This sequence encodes CASSPDGPEDYGYTF.

The chain has TRBV5-6 and TRBJ2-1, with TRBD2 matching 12 bases. Germline trimming cut 0 bases from V and 7 bases from J; bases unmatched to any gene: 5. CDR3 length equals 16 residues. The germline CDR1 and CDR2 sequences are SGHDT and YYEEEE. This CDR3 is CASSLGLAGVANEQFF. In DNA form, the CDR3 reads TGTGCCAGCAGCTTGGGACTAGCGGGGGTCGCGAATGAGCAGTTCTTC.

V usage is TRBV5-5 and J usage is TRBJ2-5; 8 nucleotides match TRBD2. The CDR3 is 15 amino acids. After removal of 4 bases from V and 2 bases from J, the junction contained 7 bases not matched to a gene. Looked up from germline, CDR1 is SGHKS and CDR2 is YYEKEE (reference sequence). CDR3 sequence (DNA): TGTGCCAGCAGCATTAGCGGGATGGTTCAAGAGACCCAGTACTTC. The encoded protein is CASSISGMVQETQYF.

Remarks on this clone: The junction does not match germline at one end; this may be a read error. This chain uses TRBV2 with TRBJ2-1; 7 nucleotides line up with TRBD2. Germline V lookup: CDR1 SNHLY, CDR2 FYNNEI. The CDR3 loop spans 13 amino acids. Here the CDR3 reads CASSDDRRGGGLF. In DNA form, the CDR3 reads TGTGCCAGCAGTGACGACCGCCGGGGCGGGGGACTCTTC. The full variable domain, completed using reference TRBV2 and TRBJ2-1, is EPEVTQTPSHQVTQMGQEVILRCVPISNHLYFYWYRQILGQKVEFLVSFYNNEISEKSEIFDDQFSVERPDGSNFTLKIRSTKLEDSAMYFCASSDDRRGGGLFGPGTRLTVL.

This rearrangement joins TRBV28 to TRBJ1-1; D gene ambiguous. V gave up 5 bases and J gave up 3 bases, with 10 bases separating them. There are 13 residues in the CDR3. Germline loops: CDR1 MDHEN, CDR2 SYDVKM. The CDR3 loop reads CASSPPRDTEAFF. The CDR3 nucleotides read TGTGCCAGCAGTCCCCCACGGGACACTGAAGCTTTCTTT. Filled out from reference TRBV28 and TRBJ1-1, the complete variable domain reads DVKVTQSSRYLVKRTGEKVFLECVQDMDHENMFWYRQDPGLGLRLIYFSYDVKMKEKGDIPEGYSVSREKKERFSLILESASTNQTSMYLCASSPPRDTEAFFGQGTRLTVV.

The chain combines TRBV27 with TRBJ1-4; 10 bases match TRBD1. V was clipped by 6 bases and J by 8 bases; unmatched bases: 6. There are 14 residues in the CDR3. CDR1 is MNHEY and CDR2 is SMNVEV in the germline V gene (reference sequence). The CDR3 here is CASSTGTGVEKLFF. As DNA, the CDR3 is TGTGCCAGCAGCACCGGGACAGGGGTGGAAAAACTGTTTTTT.

This clone was recorded only once. The V gene is TRBV2, the J gene TRBJ1-2, with D uncertain. Trimming removed 1 base at V and 8 bases at J, with 8 bases between. Germline loops: CDR1 SNHLY, CDR2 FYNNEI. This CDR3 region has 12 residues. The CDR3 protein is CASSEGPVGYTF. As DNA, the CDR3 is TGTGCCAGCAGTGAAGGGCCGGTGGGCTACACCTTC.

The CDR3: CASSSGAGELFF. The CDR3 coding sequence is TGCGCCAGCAGCTCCGGGGCCGGGGAGCTGTTTTTT. The genes are TRBV5-1 and TRBJ2-2; D may be TRBD2 (5 bases). This CDR3 contains 12 residues. The V and J ends lost 3 bases and 6 bases respectively, with 6 bases between them. Germline V gene data show CDR1 as SGHRS and CDR2 as YFSETQ.

The chain uses TRBV7-3 and TRBJ2-1; possible D gene TRBD2, 5 bases. The germline V gene has CDR1 SGHTA and CDR2 FQGTGA. This CDR3 is built from 15 residues. Trimming left V 5 bases short and J 5 bases short, with 16 bases between. For the CDR3, the DNA is TGTGCCAGCAGCCCAGGACCGGGAATTAACAATGAGCAGTTCTTC. This encodes CASSPGPGINNEQFF.

This chain links TRBV10-3 with TRBJ1-2, with unresolved D. This CDR3 contains 13 residues. The ends were cut back, 2 bases at V and 6 bases at J, with 10 bases in the middle. CDR1 is ENHRY, CDR2 SYGVKD, per germline. The CDR3, as DNA: TGTGCCATCAGTGAGGTAGGGATCCATGGCTACACCTTC. It specifies CAISEVGIHGYTF.

The J gene is TRBJ2-2, the V gene TRBV9; 8 nucleotides align to TRBD2. CDR1 is SGDLS, CDR2 YYNGEE, per germline. V lost 6 bases to trimming and J lost 1 base; unmatched junction nucleotides: 5. CDR3 length: 15 residues. The CDR3 loop is CASTPLAGNTGELFF. The CDR3 nucleotides read TGTGCCAGCACCCCGCTAGCGGGGAACACCGGGGAGCTGTTTTTT. Using reference TRBV9 and TRBJ2-2 for the parts outside the CDR3, the full variable domain is DSGVTQTPKHLITATGQRVTLRCSPRSGDLSVYWYQQSLDQGLQFLIQYYNGEERAKGNILERFSAQQFPDLHSELNLSSLELGDSALYFCASTPLAGNTGELFFGEGSRLTVL.

The V gene is TRBV29-1, the J gene TRBJ2-1, with 8 bases matching TRBD1. The germline V gene encodes CDR1 SQVTM and CDR2 ANQGSEA. V lost 6 bases, J lost 8 bases, and 6 bases stayed unmatched. The CDR3 is 12 residues long. CDR3 protein: CSVRGLSDEQFF. The CDR3 DNA is TGCAGCGTCAGGGGGCTATCCGATGAGCAGTTCTTC.

V is TRBV18 and J is TRBJ1-2; TRBD1 matches 8 bases. J gave up 8 bases and V 0 bases, and 5 bases lay outside the gene matches. The CDR3 covers 14 residues. The V gene's germline CDR1 is KGHSH and CDR2 LQKENI. CDR3 bases: TGTGCCAGCTCACCACCTAGGACAGGGACGGGCTACACCTTC. Translating it yields CASSPPRTGTGYTF.

The chain employs TRBV7-9 and TRBJ1-5; 7 bases are shared with TRBD1. The CDR3 extends over 14 amino acids. Germline CDR1 SEHNR, CDR2 FQNEAQ (reference sequence). Losses at the gene ends were 7 bases for V and 0 bases for J; bases not matched to a gene: 3. For the CDR3, the DNA is TGTGCCAGCAACACAGGGGATAGCAATCAGCCCCAGCATTTT. This codes for CASNTGDSNQPQHF.

This clone was seen a single time. J is TRBJ1-6 and V is TRBV2; the D is unclear. The germline V and J ends were trimmed by 6 bases and 14 bases, with 14 bases remaining between them. Germline V gene sequence: CDR1 SNHLY, CDR2 FYNNEI. The CDR3 is 12 residues long. As DNA, the CDR3 is TGTGCCAGCAGCGATGGCCGCGGATCCCTCCACTTT. Encoded protein: CASSDGRGSLHF.

The chain carries TRBV4-2 and TRBJ2-2; 7 bases are shared with TRBD1. This CDR3 is 15 amino acids long. With V trimmed by 3 bases and J by 6 bases, 7 bases remained unmatched. Per germline, CDR1 LGHNA and CDR2 YNFKEQ. CDR3 bases: TGTGCCAGCAGCCAGGGCAGGGGGACCGCCGGGGAGCTGTTTTTT. It encodes CASSQGRGTAGELFF.

This clone was detected once. This CDR3 is also generated by other DNA sequences in the sample. The J gene is TRBJ1-5, the V gene TRBV19, with D possibly TRBD1 on 5 matching bases. The CDR3 is made up of 13 amino acids. Trimming shortened V by 4 bases and J by 1 base, and 5 bases separated the two germline ends. Looked up from germline, CDR1 is LNHDA and CDR2 is SQIVND (reference sequence). The CDR3 coding sequence is TGTGCCAGTAGTACAGGGAGCAATCAGCCCCAGCATTTT. Translation gives CASSTGSNQPQHF. The full variable domain, in which reference TRBV19 and TRBJ1-5 provide the parts outside the CDR3, is DGGITQSPKYLFRKEGQNVTLSCEQNLNHDAMYWYRQDPGQGLRLIYYSQIVNDFQKGDIAEGYSVSREKKESFPLTVTSAQKNPTAFYLCASSTGSNQPQHFGDGTRLSIL.

V and J are TRBV29-1 and TRBJ1-5, with 12 nucleotides matching TRBD1. The CDR3 is 17 residues long. In germline, CDR1 is SQVTM, CDR2 ANQGSEA. J was trimmed by 6 bases and V by 4 bases; bases with no gene match: 13. The CDR3 bases are TGCAGCGTTGCCTACGGGACAGGGGGCGATGTACGTCAGCCCCAGCATTTT. Translation gives CSVAYGTGGDVRQPQHF.

The CDR3 protein is CAITSSTGREVYGYTF. As DNA, the CDR3 is TGTGCCATCACCAGTTCGACAGGGAGGGAGGTCTATGGCTACACCTTC. The V gene is TRBV10-3, the J gene TRBJ1-2, with 7 bases that match TRBD1. The length of the CDR3 is 16 residues. Germline V gene data show CDR1 as ENHRY and CDR2 as SYGVKD. V was clipped by 7 bases and J by 4 bases; unmatched bases: 15.